The 31 T cell receptor beta chains given below trace back to one sample, sequenced in a study of brain T cells in children with intractable seizures. Here immunoSEQ multiplex PCR was the method, and the copy in TCRdb shows in-frame clones only, minus some. The table has 340,000 or so clones, over 90% seen once. Time point denoted: blood from clinic visit 5 months post-surgery; TSC patient then seizure free. Specimen: peripheral blood, collected roughly 5 months after surgery. These receptors all stem from a boy under two years old with tuberous sclerosis and intractable seizures.

V gene TRBV6-5 combines with J gene TRBJ2-2; D is uncertain. The CDR3 is 14 amino acids. V was shortened by 10 bases and J by 7 bases, with 19 bases between the two germline ends. CDR1 MNHEY and CDR2 SVGAGI come from the germline V gene. The CDR3 reads CATSGLAWIGELFF. In DNA, the CDR3 is TGTGCCACCTCGGGCTTGGCGTGGATCGGGGAGCTGTTTTTT.

The chain uses TRBV5-1 and TRBJ2-2; D is unclear. V shed 6 bases and J shed 0 bases, with 12 bases lying between them. CDR1 and CDR2 from the germline V gene are SGHRS and YFSETQ. The CDR3 is made up of 15 amino acids. The CDR3 is CASNPSATNTGELFF. CDR3 bases: TGCGCCAGCAACCCGTCAGCGACGAACACCGGGGAGCTGTTTTTT.

This sequence joins TRBV2 and TRBJ2-7; 7 nucleotides agree with TRBD1. The CDR3 has 12 amino acids. After removal of 4 bases from V and 5 bases from J, the junction contained 2 bases not matched to a gene. Looked up from germline, CDR1 is SNHLY and CDR2 is FYNNEI. The CDR3 nucleotides read TGTGCCAGCAGTGGGGACAGTGACGAGCAGTACTTC. Its protein product is CASSGDSDEQYF.

The chain is built from TRBV7-3 and TRBJ2-1, with 8 bases aligning to TRBD2. V lost 5 bases and J lost 2; bases outside the gene matches: 8. Germline V gene sequence: CDR1 SGHTA, CDR2 FQGTGA. The CDR3 is made up of 16 amino acids. CDR3 in DNA: TGTGCCAGCAGCGCATTTCCGGGACTAGCCTACAATGAGCAGTTCTTC. Its protein is CASSAFPGLAYNEQFF.

V usage is TRBV29-1 and J usage is TRBJ1-1; D is uncertain. CDR1 SQVTM and CDR2 ANQGSEA come from the germline V gene. The CDR3 is 13 residues long. The V end lost 4 bases, the J end lost 2 bases, and 11 bases lay between the germline ends. For the CDR3, the DNA is TGCAGCGTTGTAAGGGAATTCAACACTGAAGCTTTCTTT. Protein sequence: CSVVREFNTEAFF.

The J gene is TRBJ2-1, the V gene TRBV7-3, with TRBD2 identical over 7 bases. The germline CDR1 and CDR2 sequences are SGHTA and FQGTGA. J lost 6 bases, V lost 3 bases, and 5 bases had no gene match. CDR3 length: 14 residues. CDR3 bases: TGTGCCAGCAGCTTGGCGGGAGTGGCCAATGAGCAGTTCTTC. The encoded protein is CASSLAGVANEQFF.

The chain joins TRBV10-3 to TRBJ2-7; TRBD1 agrees at 7 bases. Germline values: CDR1 ENHRY, CDR2 SYGVKD. The V gene end was trimmed by 6 bases and the J gene end by 4 bases; junction bases not matched to a gene: 15. The CDR3 length is 16 residues. CDR3 coding DNA: TGTGCCATCAGCTCCGAGACAGGGATCGCGGTTTACGAGCAGTACTTC. Amino acid sequence: CAISSETGIAVYEQYF.

The V call is TRBV5-3, the J call TRBJ2-2; the D gene could be TRBD1 or TRBD2 (5 bases each). TRBV5-3 is identified as an open reading frame with a role that is uncertain. This CDR3 spans 12 amino acids. V gave up 4 bases and J gave up 6 bases, with 7 bases separating them. The CDR3 here is CARSRDAGELFF. The CDR3 DNA reads TGTGCCAGAAGCCGGGACGCCGGGGAGCTGTTTTTT.

The rearrangement joins TRBV29-1 to TRBJ2-7; 9 bases fit TRBD2. Unmatched junction bases numbered 10, after V lost 3 bases and J lost 4 bases. Per the germline V gene, CDR1 is SQVTM and CDR2 is ANQGSEA. The CDR3 loop spans 15 amino acids. The CDR3 DNA is TGCAGCGTTGACGAACAAGCGGGAGGAACATACGAGCAGTACTTC. Protein: CSVDEQAGGTYEQYF.

The chain's CDR3 is CAYGQGGNTIYF. The CDR3 DNA reads as TGTGCTTACGGACAGGGTGGAAACACCATATATTTT. J is TRBJ1-3 and V is TRBV30; 8 positions agree with TRBD1. The CDR3 totals 12 residues. Germline loops: CDR1 GTSNPN, CDR2 SVGIG (reference sequence).

The chain combines TRBV30 with TRBJ2-1, with D perhaps TRBD2 (5 bases). From germline, CDR1 is GTSNPN and CDR2 SVGIG (reference sequence). Trimming took 4 bases from V and 0 from J, leaving 10 bases between them. The CDR3 loop spans 14 amino acids. CDR3 protein: CAWTPSGSYNEQFF. CDR3 bases: TGTGCCTGGACCCCCAGCGGCTCCTACAATGAGCAGTTCTTC.

The rearrangement uses TRBV30 and TRBJ2-7, with 9 bases aligning to TRBD1. The V gene end was trimmed by 3 bases and the J gene end by 6 bases; junction bases not matched to a gene: 9. CDR1 is GTSNPN and CDR2 is SVGIG in the germline V gene (reference sequence). This CDR3 has 14 amino acids. The DNA of the CDR3 is TGTGCCTGGAGCAGGGACAGGGTTTCAAGCGAGCAGTACTTC. Translation: CAWSRDRVSSEQYF. Using reference TRBV30 and TRBJ2-7 for the parts outside the CDR3, the full variable domain is SQTIHQWPATLVQPVGSPLSLECTVEGTSNPNLYWYRQAAGRGLQLLFYSVGIGQISSEVPQNLSASRPQDRQFILSSKKLLLSDSGFYLCAWSRDRVSSEQYFGPGTRLTVT.

This clone was seen a single time. This rearrangement joins TRBV28 to TRBJ1-2; 8 positions agree with TRBD1. CDR1 is MDHEN and CDR2 is SYDVKM in the germline V gene. V lost 6 bases to trimming and J lost 4 bases; unmatched junction nucleotides: 4. The CDR3 totals 13 residues. The CDR3 nucleotides read TGTGCCAGCAGCCCTGGGACAGGCTATGGCTACACCTTC. Amino acid sequence: CASSPGTGYGYTF.

V is TRBV3-1 (or the pseudogene TRBV3-2) and J is TRBJ2-7; D may be TRBD1 (6 bases). Germline V gives CDR1 LGHDT, CDR2 YNNKEL (reference sequence). The CDR3 extends over 14 amino acids. Trimming took 1 base from V and 3 from J, leaving 10 bases between them. The CDR3 coding sequence is TGTGCCAGCAGCCAAGGGACAGTCATCTACGAGCAGTACTTC. Residues: CASSQGTVIYEQYF.

CDR3 sequence reads: CASSDRGIEAFF. CDR3 in DNA: TGTGCCAGTAGTGACAGGGGTATTGAAGCTTTCTTT. The chain joins TRBV19 to TRBJ1-1; TRBD1 matches 8 bases. Per the germline V gene, CDR1 is LNHDA and CDR2 is SQIVND (reference sequence). After removal of 5 bases from V and 7 bases from J, the junction contained 3 bases not matched to a gene. This CDR3 is built from 12 residues.

The chain carries TRBV19 and TRBJ1-2; 8 nucleotides align to TRBD1. Germline values: CDR1 LNHDA, CDR2 SQIVND (reference sequence). The trim removed 8 bases at V and 8 bases at J, leaving 13 bases unmatched. The CDR3 is 14 residues long. The CDR3 bases are TGTGCCAGTTCCCCTTTTCAGGGGGCCGAGGGCTACACCTTC. It codes for CASSPFQGAEGYTF.

This chain joins TRBV6-5 and TRBJ2-1, with D perhaps matching TRBD1 (6 bases). Per the germline V gene, CDR1 is MNHEY and CDR2 is SVGAGI. This CDR3 contains 15 residues. The ends were cut back, 2 bases at V and 4 bases at J, with 12 bases in the middle. The CDR3 loop reads CASSYNQGSYNEQFF. For the CDR3, the DNA is TGTGCCAGCAGTTACAATCAGGGGTCGTACAATGAGCAGTTCTTC.

V usage is TRBV6-1 and J usage is TRBJ1-1; possible D gene TRBD1, 6 bases. This CDR3 is 17 amino acids long. The V gene's germline CDR1 is MNHNS and CDR2 SASEGT. Trimming stripped 3 bases from V and 4 bases from J, with 21 bases between. This chain's CDR3 is CASSDFGQTSRGTEAFF. CDR3 bases: TGTGCCAGCAGTGACTTCGGACAGACCAGTCGGGGCACTGAAGCTTTCTTT.

The rearrangement uses TRBV11-3 and TRBJ1-1; D is possibly TRBD1 (5 bases). The CDR3 has 13 residues. Deletions cut 2 bases from V and 4 bases from J, with 8 bases between. Germline values: CDR1 SGHNT, CDR2 YENEEA. In nucleotides, the CDR3 is TGTGCCAGCAGCTTACTTGGGGGCACTGAAGCTTTCTTT. Its translation: CASSLLGGTEAFF.

This clone was recorded once. The genes are TRBV3-1 (or the pseudogene TRBV3-2) and TRBJ2-7; D is perhaps TRBD1 or TRBD2 (5 bases each). V was trimmed by 3 bases and J by 2 bases, leaving 26 bases between them. Looked up from germline, CDR1 is LGHDT and CDR2 is YNNKEL (reference sequence). The CDR3 is 19 amino acids. The CDR3 nucleotides read TGTGCCAGCAGCCATAAAGGGACCGTTTTGGTCACGCGGCCCTACGAGCAGTACTTC. This sequence encodes CASSHKGTVLVTRPYEQYF.

This clone occurred once. This chain joins TRBV24-1 and TRBJ2-5; TRBD1 might be the D (6 bases). This CDR3 is built from 15 residues. Germline-derived CDR1 and CDR2 are KGHDR and SFDVKD. Trimming left V 3 bases short and J 2 bases short, with 12 bases between. CDR3 sequence: CATSDPRTEQETQYF. CDR3 in DNA: TGTGCCACCAGTGATCCCCGGACAGAACAAGAGACCCAGTACTTC.

This clone has just one count. The J gene is TRBJ2-5, the V gene TRBV3-1 (or the pseudogene TRBV3-2); TRBD2 matches 9 bases. J gave up 5 bases and V 6 bases, and 7 bases lay outside the gene matches. The V gene's germline CDR1 is LGHDT and CDR2 YNNKEL (reference sequence). This CDR3 has 14 residues. CDR3 coding DNA: TGTGCCAGCAGTCCTATAGCGGGGGAGGAGACCCAGTACTTC. It translates to CASSPIAGEETQYF.

The chain links TRBV27 to TRBJ2-7, with unresolved D. The length of the CDR3 is 16 residues. Trimming stripped 6 bases from V and 3 bases from J, with 21 bases between. The germline V gene encodes CDR1 MNHEY and CDR2 SMNVEV (reference sequence). CDR3 loop: CASSPSVQLTLYEQYF. CDR3 nucleotides: TGTGCCAGCAGCCCAAGTGTTCAGTTAACCCTCTACGAGCAGTACTTC.

The genes are TRBV14 and TRBJ2-5; 7 nucleotides align to TRBD2. CDR3 length: 15 amino acids. Per the germline V gene, CDR1 is SGHDN and CDR2 is FVKESK. V lost 0 bases to trimming and J lost 3 bases; unmatched junction nucleotides: 4. CDR3 bases: TGTGCCAGCAGCCAAGAATGGGGGGGGGAAGAGACCCAGTACTTC. Its protein is CASSQEWGGEETQYF.

This clone was seen just once. The chain couples TRBV3-1 (or the pseudogene TRBV3-2) to TRBJ1-5, with D uncertain. The germline V gene encodes CDR1 LGHDT and CDR2 YNNKEL (reference sequence). V lost 1 base to trimming and J lost 5 bases, with 3 bases between them. The CDR3 is 12 residues long. The CDR3, as DNA: TGTGCCAGCAGCCAAGGGTATCAGCCCCAGCATTTT. Protein product: CASSQGYQPQHF.

This chain joins TRBV19 and TRBJ1-5; no definite D call. The CDR3 covers 15 residues. The germline V gene encodes CDR1 LNHDA and CDR2 SQIVND (reference sequence). V was trimmed by 2 bases and J by 0 bases, leaving 8 bases between them. This CDR3 is CASSINGFSNQPQHF. As DNA, the CDR3 is TGTGCCAGTAGTATAAATGGATTTAGCAATCAGCCCCAGCATTTT.

This chain uses TRBV6-1 with TRBJ1-2; tentative D call: TRBD1 (6 bases). Trimming removed 0 bases from V and 7 bases from J, with 12 bases in between. The CDR3 is 14 amino acids. The germline V gene encodes CDR1 MNHNS and CDR2 SASEGT. CDR3 bases: TGTGCCAGCAGTGAAGCTAGGGGGAGTCGTGGCTACACCTTC. Its translation: CASSEARGSRGYTF.

This rearrangement joins TRBV7-2 to TRBJ1-2; D is unresolved. Trimming took 4 bases from V and 2 from J, leaving 8 bases between them. Germline assignment: CDR1 SGHTA and CDR2 FQGNSA. The CDR3 runs to 13 residues. CDR3 in DNA: TGTGCCAGCAGCTCTGCCCGCAACTATGGCTACACCTTC. It specifies CASSSARNYGYTF. The full variable domain, completed using reference TRBV7-2 and TRBJ1-2, is GAGVSQSPSNKVTEKGKDVELRCDPISGHTALYWYRQSLGQGLEFLIYFQGNSAPDKSGLPSDRFSAERTGGSVSTLTIQRTQQEDSAVYLCASSSARNYGYTFGSGTRLTVV.

The chain is built from TRBV4-1 and TRBJ1-1; TRBD1 might be the D (5 bases). The germline V and J ends were trimmed by 3 bases and 1 base, with 15 bases remaining between them. CDR1 MGHRA and CDR2 YSYEKL come from the germline V gene. CDR3 length: 16 residues. In DNA form, the CDR3 reads TGCGCCAGCAGCCAGGTTTCGGACAATAGGAACACTGAAGCTTTCTTT. Translating it yields CASSQVSDNRNTEAFF.

The chain links TRBV6-6 to TRBJ1-1, with 7 bases identical to TRBD1. Germline trimming cut 7 bases from V and 3 bases from J; bases unmatched to any gene: 14. CDR1 and CDR2 (germline): MNHNY, SVGAGI (reference sequence). This CDR3 has 16 residues. This CDR3 is CASTQRQGEKDTEAFF. CDR3 coding DNA: TGTGCCAGCACGCAGCGGCAGGGGGAGAAAGACACTGAAGCTTTCTTT.

The chain carries TRBV27 and TRBJ2-3; TRBD2 agrees at 10 bases. The trim removed 7 bases at V and 5 bases at J, leaving 12 bases unmatched. This CDR3 region has 16 residues. Germline values: CDR1 MNHEY, CDR2 SMNVEV (reference sequence). This CDR3 reads CASTGEREGLGDTQYF. The CDR3 region has the DNA TGTGCCAGCACAGGGGAGCGGGAGGGCCTTGGAGATACGCAGTATTTT.